This TCR beta chain was sequenced during a study of regulatory T cells in long-lasting Graves disease. The CDR3 totals 16 residues. V was pared by 2 bases and J by 7 bases, with 20 bases between. From germline, CDR1 is MNHEY and CDR2 SMNVEV (reference sequence). Time point noted: persistent/refractory GD, antithyroid drugs over 5 years with positive TRAb. PBMC RNA served as the TCR library source. EDTA tubes received around 9 milliliters of collected peripheral blood. Study-wide findings and caveats: Persistent Graves' patients possessed reduced TCR diversity relative to recently diagnosed ones.

CDR3-region Arm-PCR and iRepertoire HTBI primers produced the TCR beta libraries. TCRdb processed the multiplex PCR reads anew with MiXCR; each CDR3 protein has one entry. This sample carries a few hundred thousand distinct CDR3 sequences, 20% to 25% of them seen once, and the ten largest clones take 14%. This clonotype was recorded many times. The antigen remains undetermined. The receptor was isolated from a female donor with Graves disease. The V call is TRBV27, the J call TRBJ1-1; unclear D gene. This material consisted of peripheral blood mononuclear cells (PBMCs), taken when the disease was refractory, from a patient treated with antithyroid drugs. CDR3 nucleotide sequence: TGTGCCAGCAGTTTACGCGGGAACGCCGTCGCCAGTGAAGCTTTCTTT. Amino acid sequence: CASSLRGNAVASEAFF.